Following are 5 T cell receptor beta chains from one sample sequenced in a study of T cells after yellow fever vaccination. TCRdb analysed the 5' RACE reads with MiXCR anew, one entry per CDR3 protein. The table shows 200,000 to 300,000 distinct CDR3 sequences, with less than 9% occurring only once. This specimen consisted of CD4+ T cells sorted from PBMCs, obtained 15 days after the yellow fever booster vaccination. All receptors derive from a man aged 30 to 39 who received the YFV17D yellow fever vaccine.

About this clonotype itself: One end of the junction fails to match germline, which may point to a read error. This chain uses TRBV28 with TRBJ2-5; TRBD1 is a possible D gene (5 bases). Germline V lookup: CDR1 MDHEN, CDR2 SYDVKM. CDR3 length: 11 residues. DNA for the CDR3: TGTGTCAGCAGTTCAGGGTATGAGGTCTACTTC. Translation gives CVSSSGYEVYF.

This clonotype was recorded a few times. The chain has TRBV5-1 and TRBJ2-1; possible D gene TRBD1, 6 bases. Trimming left V 3 bases short and J 7 bases short, with 20 bases between. Per the germline V gene, CDR1 is SGHRS and CDR2 is YFSETQ. This CDR3 region has 16 residues. The CDR3 region is CASSYGTNRALNEQFF. The CDR3 DNA follows: TGCGCCAGCAGCTACGGGACAAATCGGGCATTGAATGAGCAGTTCTTC.

The chain links TRBV7-2 to TRBJ1-1, with unresolved D. Trimming cost V 5 bases and J 0 bases, with 4 bases left between them. This CDR3 has 12 amino acids. CDR1 is SGHTA and CDR2 is FQGNSA in the germline V gene. CDR3 sequence reads: CASSRLNTEAFF. In DNA, the CDR3 is TGTGCCAGCAGCCGCCTGAACACTGAAGCTTTCTTT. Together with reference TRBV7-2 and TRBJ1-1, the CDR3 gives the full variable domain: GAGVSQSPSNKVTEKGKDVELRCDPISGHTALYWYRQSLGQGLEFLIYFQGNSAPDKSGLPSDRFSAERTGGSVSTLTIQRTQQEDSAVYLCASSRLNTEAFFGQGTRLTVV.

This clonotype turned up a few times. The chain recombines TRBV3-1 with TRBJ2-1; 10 positions match TRBD2. This CDR3 comprises 14 residues. V shed 4 bases, J shed 10 bases, and the junction held 7 bases outside the gene matches. Per the germline V gene, CDR1 is LGHDT and CDR2 is YNNKEL (reference sequence). This chain's CDR3 is CASSPGLAAAEQFF. In DNA, the CDR3 is TGTGCCAGCAGCCCTGGACTAGCGGCAGCGGAGCAGTTCTTC.

The rearrangement joins TRBV7-6 to TRBJ2-1; 12 positions agree with TRBD2. The length of the CDR3 is 15 residues. The V gene's germline CDR1 is SGHVS and CDR2 FNYEAQ. J gave up 8 bases and V 5 bases, and 7 bases lay outside the gene matches. CDR3 region: CASSQGLAGLYEQFF. CDR3 nucleotides: TGTGCCAGCAGCCAAGGACTAGCGGGATTATATGAGCAGTTCTTC.